The next 20 T cell receptor beta chains were all read from a single sample in a study of cytotoxic CD8 clonotypes in ibrutinib-treated CLL (dated by TCRdb to the early 2020s). The library was obtained by the immunoSEQ multiplex PCR assay. The table was pulled from immuneACCESS by TCRdb, which kept in-frame rearrangements only. Such tables lose some clones; where checked, under half of the loss comes from unresolved V genes, and the rest has no known cause. The sample table records roughly 42,000 clones; approximately 70% of these occur just once. Around a fifth of the sample belongs to the ten largest clones. Reading the label with the study, this specimen's time point is: around 2 years on ibrutinib. Sample: PBMCs, taken after 24 months of ibrutinib treatment. These receptors all come from a human donor with chronic lymphocytic leukemia.

This clone appeared a single time. This sequence joins TRBV19 and TRBJ2-5; D gene unclear. Germline V lookup: CDR1 LNHDA, CDR2 SQIVND (reference sequence). Trimming stripped 6 bases from V and 5 bases from J, with 13 bases between. The CDR3 is 13 residues long. The CDR3 coding sequence is TGTGCCAGTAGCATAAGGGCCTGGGAGACCCAGTACTTC. This gives the protein CASSIRAWETQYF.

This clone was detected only a few times. This sequence joins TRBV21-1 and TRBJ1-6; the D call TRBD1 from the table was never checked on the DNA. TRBV21-1 is a documented pseudogene. CDR3 size: 20 residues. The CDR3, as DNA: TGTGCCAGCAGCTCCCCATGGAGGCAGGGGGCCAGCTCCTATAATTCACCCCTCCACTTT. It codes for CASSSPWRQGASSYNSPLHF.

The chain is built from TRBV7-3 and TRBJ1-3; the D gene is possibly TRBD1 (6 bases). Germline-derived CDR1 and CDR2 are SGHTA and FQGTGA. V was pared by 2 bases and J by 2 bases, with 13 bases between. The CDR3 covers 16 residues. CDR3 residues: CASSLASRGPGNTIYF. The CDR3 DNA follows: TGTGCCAGCAGCTTAGCCAGCAGGGGCCCTGGAAACACCATATATTTT. Using reference TRBV7-3 and TRBJ1-3 for the parts outside the CDR3, the full variable domain is GAGVSQTPSNKVTEKGKYVELRCDPISGHTALYWYRQSLGQGPEFLIYFQGTGAADDSGLPNDRFFAVRPEGSVSTLKIQRTERGDSAVYLCASSLASRGPGNTIYFGEGSWLTVV.

This clone was recorded once. V is TRBV4-2 and J is TRBJ2-7; perhaps TRBD1 as D (6 bases). Deletions cut 0 bases from V and 5 bases from J, with 14 bases between. CDR3 length: 15 residues. Germline V gene sequence: CDR1 LGHNA, CDR2 YNFKEQ. The CDR3 loop reads CASSQDTGTFNEQYF. The DNA for the CDR3 is TGTGCCAGCAGCCAAGATACAGGGACCTTCAACGAGCAGTACTTC.

The rearrangement joins TRBV29-1 to TRBJ2-1, with TRBD2 identical over 7 bases. V shed 4 bases and J 6 bases; nucleotides not matched to a gene: 6. Germline CDR1 SQVTM, CDR2 ANQGSEA. The CDR3 extends over 13 amino acids. CDR3 in DNA: TGCAGCGTTGGCGGGAGTTCTTTCAATGAGCAGTTCTTC. Protein: CSVGGSSFNEQFF.

V usage is TRBV6-1 and J usage is TRBJ1-5, with TRBD1 matching 9 bases. Germline V CDR1 and CDR2: MNHNS, SASEGT. The CDR3 runs to 18 residues. Trimming took 4 bases from V and 0 from J; bases not matched to a gene: 10. The CDR3 DNA follows: TGTGCCAGCAGTGCCGGCGGGACAGGGTTAATTAGCAATCAGCCCCAGCATTTT. Encoded protein: CASSAGGTGLISNQPQHF.

This clone was observed many times. The V gene is TRBV6-1, the J gene TRBJ2-2, with D possibly TRBD1 on 6 matching bases. The V end lost 5 bases, the J end lost 0 bases, and 10 bases lay between the germline ends. The CDR3 consists of 15 residues. The germline V gene encodes CDR1 MNHNS and CDR2 SASEGT. CDR3 in DNA: TGTGCCAGCAGTCCGTGGACAGCGAACACCGGGGAGCTGTTTTTT. Translated, it gives CASSPWTANTGELFF.

The chain employs TRBV6-6 and TRBJ2-7; no firm D call. V lost 6 bases to trimming and J lost 2 bases, with 14 bases between them. Germline CDR1 reads MNHNY; CDR2 reads SVGAGI (reference sequence). This CDR3 is 14 amino acids long. The CDR3 nucleotides read TGTGCCAGCAGCCTTAGTGGATCCCCCTACGAGCAGTACTTC. Translation: CASSLSGSPYEQYF.

This clone was seen at least ten times. This sequence joins TRBV5-6 and TRBJ1-2; D may be TRBD1 (6 bases). The germline V gene has CDR1 SGHDT and CDR2 YYEEEE. This CDR3 spans 14 amino acids. The V and J ends lost 3 bases and 4 bases respectively, with 13 bases between them. CDR3 loop: CASSSGTSSYGYTF. CDR3 sequence (DNA): TGTGCCAGCAGCTCCGGGACATCAAGCTATGGCTACACCTTC.

This chain connects TRBV6-6 to TRBJ1-1, with a possible D match to TRBD1 (5 bases). Between the trimmed V and J ends, which lost 5 bases and 10 bases, there was a span of 20 bases. CDR3 size: 14 residues. Germline loops: CDR1 MNHNY, CDR2 SVGAGI (reference sequence). CDR3 sequence reads: CASSHGTVRARAFF. The DNA of the CDR3 is TGTGCCAGCAGTCACGGGACGGTTCGTGCTAGAGCTTTCTTT.

This clone has a handful of counts. V and J are TRBV18 and TRBJ2-7; D gene unclear. Germline CDR1 KGHSH, CDR2 LQKENI. The CDR3 is 15 residues long. The V and J ends lost 3 bases and 3 bases respectively, with 15 bases between them. This CDR3 is CASSPQPSQIYEQYF. The CDR3 DNA reads as TGTGCCAGCTCACCCCAGCCCAGCCAGATCTACGAGCAGTACTTC.

This clone was picked up a small number of times. The chain has TRBV4-1 and TRBJ1-1; TRBD1 is a possible D gene (6 bases). The germline gives CDR1 MGHRA, CDR2 YSYEKL. The CDR3 runs to 13 residues. V was cut by 6 bases and J by 3 bases, with 11 bases left in between. CDR3 coding DNA: TGCGCCAGCAGACGGTCAGGGGACACTGAAGCTTTCTTT. It codes for CASRRSGDTEAFF.

This rearrangement joins TRBV18 to TRBJ2-1; TRBD2 aligns across 8 bases. The CDR3 length is 17 residues. V lost 0 bases and J lost 3; bases outside the gene matches: 7. In germline, CDR1 is KGHSH, CDR2 LQKENI. CDR3 sequence reads: CASSPPLAGIHYNEQFF. Here the CDR3 DNA reads TGTGCCAGCTCACCACCTTTAGCGGGAATTCACTACAATGAGCAGTTCTTC. Using reference TRBV18 and TRBJ2-1 for the parts outside the CDR3, the full variable domain is NAGVMQNPRHLVRRRGQEARLRCSPMKGHSHVYWYRQLPEEGLKFMVYLQKENIIDESGMPKERFSAEFPKEGPSILRIQQVVRGDSAAYFCASSPPLAGIHYNEQFFGPGTRLTVL.

This chain connects TRBV27 to TRBJ2-7; D perhaps matches TRBD2 (5 bases). Germline V gene data show CDR1 as MNHEY and CDR2 as SMNVEV (reference sequence). V was shortened by 8 bases and J by 5 bases, with 16 bases between the two germline ends. This CDR3 contains 13 residues. The CDR3, as DNA: TGTGCCAGCCGACGGTGGAGGAAGGACGAGCAGTACTTC. Amino acid sequence: CASRRWRKDEQYF.

V is TRBV27 and J is TRBJ1-5; D is unclear. Germline V gives CDR1 MNHEY, CDR2 SMNVEV (reference sequence). The V gene lost 5 bases and the J gene lost 4 bases, with 18 bases spanning the gap. This CDR3 comprises 16 residues. DNA for the CDR3: TGTGCCAGCAGTCCGCTAGTAGCAGGACGAAATCAGCCCCAGCATTTT. It is translated as CASSPLVAGRNQPQHF.

The gene calls are TRBV2 and TRBJ1-1; no clear D. With 11 bases removed from V and 2 bases from J, the gap between germline ends came to 9 bases. Germline V lookup: CDR1 SNHLY, CDR2 FYNNEI. The CDR3 has 11 residues. CDR3 loop: CAAQVNTEAFF. In DNA, the CDR3 is TGTGCCGCCCAGGTAAACACTGAAGCTTTCTTT.

V usage is TRBV30 and J usage is TRBJ1-1; 7 bases are shared with TRBD1. Germline CDR1 reads GTSNPN; CDR2 reads SVGIG (reference sequence). J lost 10 bases, V lost 0 bases, and 8 bases had no gene match. This CDR3 contains 13 residues. CDR3 DNA sequence: TGTGCCTGGAGTGTGGAACAGGGGTTGAGAGCTTTCTTT. Protein sequence: CAWSVEQGLRAFF.

V usage is TRBV2 and J usage is TRBJ2-2; 8 positions match TRBD2. V lost 6 bases to trimming and J lost 6 bases; unmatched junction nucleotides: 9. The length of the CDR3 is 15 residues. CDR1 is SNHLY and CDR2 is FYNNEI in the germline V gene. The CDR3 region has the DNA TGTGCCAGCAGGGGGGTAGCGGGATATTCCGGGGAGCTGTTTTTT. Translated, it gives CASRGVAGYSGELFF.

V and J are TRBV7-9 and TRBJ2-4; no reliable D call. In germline, CDR1 is SEHNR, CDR2 FQNEAQ (reference sequence). This CDR3 has 12 amino acids. V gave up 0 bases and J gave up 3 bases, with 0 bases separating them. CDR3 sequence: CASSLAKNIQYF. CDR3 DNA sequence: TGTGCCAGCAGCTTAGCCAAAAACATTCAGTACTTC.

This chain links TRBV5-1 with TRBJ2-5; 7 bases agree with TRBD2. CDR1 and CDR2 (germline): SGHRS, YFSETQ. The CDR3 is made up of 15 amino acids. The V gene end was trimmed by 4 bases and the J gene end by 5 bases; junction bases not matched to a gene: 11. The CDR3 nucleotides are TGCGCCAGCAGCCCCAACGGGGGGACGGGGGAGACCCAGTACTTC. Translation gives CASSPNGGTGETQYF.